This TCR beta chain was found in a study of CXCR3-negative and CXCR3-positive naive CD8 T cells. Study-level points and caveats: The TRBV-TRBJ usage of naive CXCR3-negative and CXCR3-positive cells was similar, but that of memory cells differed. Hydrophobicity was higher for TRB CDR3s found in CXCR3-positive naive cells than in CXCR3-negative naive cells.

This CDR3 region has 19 residues. In germline, CDR1 is SGHTA, CDR2 FQGTGA. As regards this clonotype: What it recognizes is unknown.

The libraries of TRB cDNA were prepared using 5' RACE with UMI labels. No DNA is given; TCRdb re-called the 5' RACE reads and lists each CDR3 protein once. The listing contains 55,000 to 65,000 distinct CDR3 sequences. Researchers reported sorting every CD8+ T cell subset in triplicate, roughly 290,000 cells per sort. This TCR came from a human donor in good health. Some clones in this sample may be carry-over from other donors' samples. This chain connects TRBV7-3 to TRBJ2-5; as DNA is missing, the TRBD2 call by TCRdb cannot be tested. The sequencing input was naive CXCR3- CD8+ T cells from blood. Specified subset: CD45RO-CCR7+CD27+CD95- naive CD8+ T cells lacking CXCR3 (TNR3-). CDR3: CASSPLGGLAGGGQETQYF. The full variable domain, completed using reference TRBV7-3 and TRBJ2-5, is GAGVSQTPSNKVTEKGKYVELRCDPISGHTALYWYRQSLGQGPEFLIYFQGTGAADDSGLPNDRFFAVRPEGSVSTLKIQRTERGDSAVYLCASSPLGGLAGGGQETQYFGPGTRLLVL.